These 29 T cell receptor beta chains came from one sample sequenced in a study of cytomegalovirus exposure and HLA in healthy donors. PCR used 60 Vbeta primers and 13 Jbeta primers. This table comes from immunoSEQ multiplex PCR, and its TCRdb copy is limited to in-frame clones, with some not included. The repertoire holds some 130,000 clones, with under 85% as singletons. The sample taken for sequencing was PBMCs. The receptors come from a male donor in good health and CMV-seropositive.

The CDR3 coding sequence is TGTGCCAGCAGTTTATATGGCAGGGTTAACACTGAAGCTTTCTTT. Residues: CASSLYGRVNTEAFF. The J gene is TRBJ1-1, the V gene TRBV28, with a possible D match to TRBD1 (5 bases). The CDR3 covers 15 residues. Germline V CDR1 and CDR2: MDHEN, SYDVKM. The germline V and J ends were trimmed by 1 base and 2 bases, with 11 bases remaining between them.

The chain carries TRBV6-1 and TRBJ2-1; D call uncertain. Deletions cut 3 bases from V and 0 bases from J, with 9 bases between. Germline V lookup: CDR1 MNHNS, CDR2 SASEGT. The CDR3 consists of 15 residues. CDR3 region: CASSDNSGSYNEQFF. The CDR3 DNA reads TGTGCCAGCAGTGATAACTCGGGCTCCTACAATGAGCAGTTCTTC.

This sequence joins TRBV7-6 and TRBJ2-5; 7 nucleotides line up with TRBD1. The J call may be wrong; the DNA end is better matched by TRBJ2-7. Germline CDR1 reads SGHVS; CDR2 reads FNYEAQ. CDR3 length: 16 residues. CDR3 DNA sequence: TGTGCCAGCAGCTTAGCGTTGGGACAGATGACTTACGAGCAGTACTTC. Translating gives CASSLALGQMTYEQYF.

This sequence joins TRBV7-9 and TRBJ2-7; D gene ambiguous. The CDR3 is 14 amino acids. V shed 2 bases and J shed 0 bases, with 8 bases lying between them. CDR1 is SEHNR and CDR2 is FQNEAQ in the germline V gene (reference sequence). CDR3 in amino acids: CASSLPSGSYEQYF. The CDR3, as DNA: TGTGCCAGCAGCTTACCCTCGGGCTCCTACGAGCAGTACTTC.

This clone was observed a few times. The chain couples TRBV29-1 to TRBJ2-1, with 10 bases lining up with TRBD2. This CDR3 comprises 14 residues. V was clipped by 6 bases and J by 8 bases; unmatched bases: 10. Germline loops: CDR1 SQVTM, CDR2 ANQGSEA. CDR3 DNA sequence: TGCAGCGTCCGAAGCGGGAGGGCCGGAGATGAGCAGTTCTTC. Translated: CSVRSGRAGDEQFF.

The CDR3 coding sequence is TGCGCCAGCACTCCCGATTCGGTCATGAACACTGAAGCTTTCTTT. As protein: CASTPDSVMNTEAFF. J is TRBJ1-1 and V is TRBV5-1; D is ambiguous. The V and J ends lost 6 bases and 0 bases respectively, with 15 bases between them. The CDR3 spans 15 residues. Germline V CDR1 and CDR2: SGHRS, YFSETQ.

This clone was seen more than once but under ten times. The chain has TRBV28 and TRBJ2-3, with TRBD2 matching 7 bases. V lost 2 bases and J lost 1; bases outside the gene matches: 3. The CDR3 has 15 amino acids. In germline, CDR1 is MDHEN, CDR2 SYDVKM. CDR3 residues: CASSLRLAGTDTQYF. In DNA, the CDR3 is TGTGCCAGCAGTTTAAGGCTAGCGGGCACAGATACGCAGTATTTT.

The chain combines TRBV10-3 with TRBJ1-1; 9 bases fit TRBD1. Germline lookup yields CDR1 ENHRY and CDR2 SYGVKD. CDR3 size: 13 residues. Losses at the gene ends were 9 bases for V and 0 bases for J; bases not matched to a gene: 2. The chain's CDR3 is CAIGTGMNTEAFF. As DNA, the CDR3 is TGTGCCATTGGGACAGGGATGAACACTGAAGCTTTCTTT.

This chain links TRBV9 with TRBJ2-3, with a tentative D call TRBD1 (5 bases). This CDR3 has 15 amino acids. V was clipped by 0 bases and J by 3 bases, with 11 bases between them. CDR1 is SGDLS and CDR2 is YYNGEE in the germline V gene. The CDR3 sequence is CASSVVDRGTDTQYF. In nucleotides, the CDR3 is TGTGCCAGCAGCGTAGTAGATAGGGGTACAGATACGCAGTATTTT.

This chain connects TRBV5-1 to TRBJ1-1, with 9 bases that match TRBD1. There are 14 residues in the CDR3. Germline assignment: CDR1 SGHRS and CDR2 YFSETQ. J gave up 6 bases and V 3 bases, and 6 bases lay outside the gene matches. The CDR3 region has the DNA TGCGCCAGCAGCTCCGGGACAGGGTTCTCTGAAGCTTTCTTT. Translated, it gives CASSSGTGFSEAFF.

This clone has a single count. The chain couples TRBV19 to TRBJ1-1, with TRBD1 identical over 7 bases. The CDR3 has 16 residues. The V gene's germline CDR1 is LNHDA and CDR2 SQIVND (reference sequence). The junction had 10 bases not matched to a gene; V was cut back by 5 bases and J by 1 base. CDR3 loop: CASSVRGGGSNTEAFF. CDR3 nucleotides: TGTGCCAGTAGTGTAAGAGGGGGCGGGTCGAACACTGAAGCTTTCTTT.

This chain links TRBV7-2 with TRBJ2-7, with a tentative D call TRBD2 (6 bases). From germline, CDR1 is SGHTA and CDR2 FQGNSA. CDR3 length: 15 amino acids. V lost 2 bases and J lost 3, with 14 bases in between. CDR3 sequence (DNA): TGTGCCAGCAGCTTATTAGCGGCAATCAACTACGAGCAGTACTTC. Its protein product is CASSLLAAINYEQYF.

The V gene is TRBV5-5, the J gene TRBJ2-7; 9 bases are a match to TRBD1. From germline, CDR1 is SGHKS and CDR2 YYEKEE (reference sequence). The CDR3 is 15 amino acids. The V gene end was trimmed by 4 bases and the J gene end by 1 base; junction bases not matched to a gene: 6. The CDR3 coding sequence is TGTGCCAGCAGCAAAATGGGACAGGGTTCCTACGAGCAGTACTTC. It is translated as CASSKMGQGSYEQYF.

The CDR3 DNA reads TGTGCCAGCAGTGAAACTGGAGGACGCGACTCTGGAAACACCATATATTTT. It encodes CASSETGGRDSGNTIYF. The V gene is TRBV6-1, the J gene TRBJ1-3; no definite D call. Germline V gene data show CDR1 as MNHNS and CDR2 as SASEGT. V lost 2 bases and J lost 0, with 14 bases in between. This CDR3 is built from 17 residues.

CDR3 DNA: TGTGCCAGCAGCTTGGGTGGGACAGCGAACACCGGGGAGCTGTTTTTT. Translation: CASSLGGTANTGELFF. The chain is built from TRBV5-4 and TRBJ2-2; 7 bases are shared with TRBD1. Trimming removed 0 bases from V and 0 bases from J; junction bases left unmatched: 2. The CDR3 is 16 amino acids. Germline values: CDR1 SGHNT, CDR2 YYREEE (reference sequence).

This chain joins TRBV7-7 and TRBJ2-1; 7 bases agree with TRBD2. The CDR3 consists of 16 residues. Trimming removed 5 bases from V and 0 bases from J; junction bases left unmatched: 7. The V gene's germline CDR1 is SSHAT and CDR2 FNYEAQ (reference sequence). In DNA, the CDR3 is TGTGCCAGCAGCCGCCAACTAGCGAGCTCCTACAATGAGCAGTTCTTC. This gives the protein CASSRQLASSYNEQFF.

The gene calls are TRBV7-6 and TRBJ2-1; TRBD2 aligns across 9 bases. Unmatched junction bases numbered 7, after V lost 2 bases and J lost 5 bases. Per the germline V gene, CDR1 is SGHVS and CDR2 is FNYEAQ. The CDR3 is made up of 16 amino acids. CDR3 in DNA: TGTGCCAGCAGCTTAAGTCGTAGCGGGAGCAACAATGAGCAGTTCTTC. It translates to CASSLSRSGSNNEQFF.

The chain uses TRBV4-2 and TRBJ2-2; D not certain. The V end lost 0 bases, the J end lost 4 bases, and 9 bases lay between the germline ends. The CDR3 is made up of 15 amino acids. CDR1 LGHNA and CDR2 YNFKEQ come from the germline V gene. CDR3 sequence: CASSQELRITGELFF. CDR3 sequence (DNA): TGTGCCAGCAGCCAAGAACTCAGGATCACCGGGGAGCTGTTTTTT.

The rearrangement joins TRBV28 to TRBJ1-6; 8 bases line up with TRBD1. The ends lost 5 bases at V and 3 bases at J; junction bases unmatched: 3. The CDR3 length is 15 residues. Looked up from germline, CDR1 is MDHEN and CDR2 is SYDVKM. The CDR3 DNA follows: TGTGCCAGCAGTCAAGGACAGGGCTATAATTCACCCCTCCACTTT. The encoded protein is CASSQGQGYNSPLHF. The whole variable domain, remainder taken from reference TRBV28 and TRBJ1-6, is DVKVTQSSRYLVKRTGEKVFLECVQDMDHENMFWYRQDPGLGLRLIYFSYDVKMKEKGDIPEGYSVSREKKERFSLILESASTNQTSMYLCASSQGQGYNSPLHFGNGTRLTVT.

This clone is a singleton in its sample. J is TRBJ1-2 and V is TRBV5-1; 8 bases map to TRBD1. This CDR3 has 16 residues. The germline V gene has CDR1 SGHRS and CDR2 YFSETQ. V lost 4 bases, J lost 1 base, and 9 bases stayed unmatched. The chain's CDR3 is CASSRTTGALNYGYTF. The CDR3 region has the DNA TGCGCCAGCAGCAGAACGACAGGGGCCCTTAACTATGGCTACACCTTC.

V is TRBV7-2 and J is TRBJ2-2; maybe TRBD1 (6 bases). The germline gives CDR1 SGHTA, CDR2 FQGNSA. The V gene lost 6 bases and the J gene lost 2 bases, with 19 bases spanning the gap. This CDR3 is 17 amino acids long. In DNA form, the CDR3 reads TGTGCCAGCAGATCCAGAGGGGGTCAGCCAAACACCGGGGAGCTGTTTTTT. This codes for CASRSRGGQPNTGELFF. Supplemented by reference TRBV7-2 and TRBJ2-2, the full variable domain reads GAGVSQSPSNKVTEKGKDVELRCDPISGHTALYWYRQSLGQGLEFLIYFQGNSAPDKSGLPSDRFSAERTGGSVSTLTIQRTQQEDSAVYLCASRSRGGQPNTGELFFGEGSRLTVL.

The rearrangement uses TRBV4-2 and TRBJ1-1; the D gene is possibly TRBD1 (5 bases). The V gene lost 0 bases and the J gene lost 6 bases, with 11 bases spanning the gap. In germline, CDR1 is LGHNA, CDR2 YNFKEQ. The length of the CDR3 is 14 residues. The CDR3 sequence is CASSQDWGRAEAFF. CDR3 coding DNA: TGTGCCAGCAGCCAAGATTGGGGGAGGGCTGAAGCTTTCTTT.

The chain combines TRBV15 with TRBJ1-2; 7 bases match TRBD1. The trim removed 1 base at V and 3 bases at J, leaving 5 bases unmatched. The germline V gene encodes CDR1 LNHNV and CDR2 YYDKDF (reference sequence). This CDR3 has 15 amino acids. The CDR3 loop is CATSRATGVDYGYTF. CDR3 sequence (DNA): TGTGCCACCAGCAGAGCAACAGGGGTTGACTATGGCTACACCTTC.

This clone was counted between two and nine times. The chain employs TRBV10-3 and TRBJ1-1, with 8 bases identical to TRBD1. J lost 1 base, V lost 6 bases, and 7 bases had no gene match. CDR3 length: 15 residues. Germline V gene data show CDR1 as ENHRY and CDR2 as SYGVKD. CDR3 bases: TGTGCCATCAGGGCGACAGGGGCCGGGAACACTGAAGCTTTCTTT. Encoded protein: CAIRATGAGNTEAFF.

This chain joins TRBV4-1 and TRBJ2-7, with TRBD2 as a possible D gene (6 bases). In germline, CDR1 is MGHRA, CDR2 YSYEKL. There are 15 residues in the CDR3. Deletions cut 2 bases from V and 4 bases from J, with 15 bases between. As DNA, the CDR3 is TGCGCCAGCAGCCAATATGCCGGGAGTAGTTACGAGCAGTACTTC. Translated, it gives CASSQYAGSSYEQYF.

This clone was observed a few times. The CDR3 sequence is CASRRQGLTDTQYF. The CDR3 DNA reads TGTGCCAGCAGGAGACAGGGGTTGACAGATACGCAGTATTTT. V usage is TRBV27 and J usage is TRBJ2-3; 8 bases line up with TRBD1. The CDR3 runs to 14 residues. Germline V gives CDR1 MNHEY, CDR2 SMNVEV (reference sequence). V lost 6 bases and J lost 3; bases outside the gene matches: 5.

There are a few counts of this clone. This rearrangement joins TRBV28 to TRBJ2-1; 7 bases are a match to TRBD1. J was trimmed by 3 bases and V by 6 bases; bases with no gene match: 8. The CDR3 consists of 15 residues. Germline CDR1 and CDR2: MDHEN and SYDVKM. CDR3 nucleotides: TGTGCCAGCAGCCCAATAGGACAGGTCTACAATGAGCAGTTCTTC. Encoded protein: CASSPIGQVYNEQFF.

This clone was recorded once. The CDR3 loop is CASSRGTGEGNEQFF. CDR3 coding DNA: TGTGCCAGCAGTCGTGGGACAGGGGAGGGCAATGAGCAGTTCTTC. J is TRBJ2-1 and V is TRBV6-1; TRBD1 matches 10 bases. Germline loops: CDR1 MNHNS, CDR2 SASEGT. The V gene end was trimmed by 5 bases and the J gene end by 6 bases; junction bases not matched to a gene: 7. This CDR3 contains 15 residues.

The chain is built from TRBV28 and TRBJ1-1, with 10 positions matching TRBD1. Germline V gene data show CDR1 as MDHEN and CDR2 as SYDVKM. With 5 bases clipped from V and 7 bases from J, the junction kept 16 bases outside the gene matches. The CDR3 totals 17 residues. CDR3 protein: CASSIPVGTGEGVEAFF. For the CDR3, the DNA is TGTGCCAGCAGTATACCGGTTGGGACAGGGGAGGGAGTTGAAGCTTTCTTT.